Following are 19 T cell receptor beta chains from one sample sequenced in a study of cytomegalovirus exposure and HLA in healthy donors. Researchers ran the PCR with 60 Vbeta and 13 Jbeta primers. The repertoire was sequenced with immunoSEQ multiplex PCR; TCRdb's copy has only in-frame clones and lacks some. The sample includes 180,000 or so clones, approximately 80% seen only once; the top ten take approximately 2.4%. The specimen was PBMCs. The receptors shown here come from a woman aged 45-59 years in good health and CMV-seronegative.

The CDR3 DNA follows: TGTGCCAGCAGTTACCCTGACAGGAATCAGCCCCAGCATTTT. Amino acids: CASSYPDRNQPQHF. The chain employs TRBV6-6 and TRBJ1-5, with D possibly TRBD1 on 6 matching bases. V lost 2 bases and J lost 4, with 9 bases in between. CDR1 and CDR2 from the germline V gene are MNHNY and SVGAGI (reference sequence). The CDR3 loop spans 14 amino acids.

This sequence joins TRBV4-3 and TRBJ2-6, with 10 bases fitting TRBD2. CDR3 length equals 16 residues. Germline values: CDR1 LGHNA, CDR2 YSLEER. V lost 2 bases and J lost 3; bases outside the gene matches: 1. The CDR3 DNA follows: TGCGCCAGCAGCCAACTAGCGGGAGTTGGGGCCAACGTCCTGACTTTC. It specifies CASSQLAGVGANVLTF.

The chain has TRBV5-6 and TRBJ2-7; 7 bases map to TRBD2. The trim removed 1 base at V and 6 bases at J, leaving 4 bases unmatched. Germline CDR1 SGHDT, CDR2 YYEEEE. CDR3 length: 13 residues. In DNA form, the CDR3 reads TGTGCCAGCAGCTTGTTGCGGGGGACCGAGCAGTACTTC. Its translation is CASSLLRGTEQYF. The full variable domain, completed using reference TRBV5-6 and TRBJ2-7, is DAGVTQSPTHLIKTRGQQVTLRCSPKSGHDTVSWYQQALGQGPQFIFQYYEEEERQRGNFPDRFSGHQFPNYSSELNVNALLLGDSALYLCASSLLRGTEQYFGPGTRLTVT.

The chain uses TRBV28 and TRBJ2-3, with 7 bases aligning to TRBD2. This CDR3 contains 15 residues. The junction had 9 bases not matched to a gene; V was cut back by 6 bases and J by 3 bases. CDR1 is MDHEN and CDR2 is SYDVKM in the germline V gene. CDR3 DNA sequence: TGTGCCAGCAGGTTGGGGGGGATGGGTACAGATACGCAGTATTTT. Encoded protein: CASRLGGMGTDTQYF.

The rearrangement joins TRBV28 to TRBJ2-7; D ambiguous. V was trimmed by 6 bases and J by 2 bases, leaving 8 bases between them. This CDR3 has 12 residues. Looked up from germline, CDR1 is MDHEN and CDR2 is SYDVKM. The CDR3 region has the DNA TGTGCCAGCAGCTCCCCGGCCTACGAGCAGTACTTC. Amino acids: CASSSPAYEQYF.

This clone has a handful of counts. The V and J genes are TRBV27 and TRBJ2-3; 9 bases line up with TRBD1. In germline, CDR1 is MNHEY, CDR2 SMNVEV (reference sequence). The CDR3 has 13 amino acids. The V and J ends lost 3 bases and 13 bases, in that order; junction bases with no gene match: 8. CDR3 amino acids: CASSFGQGLVEYF. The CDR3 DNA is TGTGCCAGCAGTTTCGGACAGGGGTTAGTGGAGTATTTT.

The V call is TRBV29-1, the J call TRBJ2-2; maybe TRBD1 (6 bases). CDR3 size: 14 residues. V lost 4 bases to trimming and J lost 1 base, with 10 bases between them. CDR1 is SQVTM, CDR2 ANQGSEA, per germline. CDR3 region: CSVAGTQNTGELFF. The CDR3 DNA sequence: TGCAGCGTTGCCGGGACACAGAACACCGGGGAGCTGTTTTTT.

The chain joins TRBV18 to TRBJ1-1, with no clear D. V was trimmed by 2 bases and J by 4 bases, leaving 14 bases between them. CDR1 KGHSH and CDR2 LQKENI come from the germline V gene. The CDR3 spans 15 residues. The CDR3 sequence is CASSPGHARVTEAFF. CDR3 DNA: TGTGCCAGCTCACCAGGGCACGCCCGTGTCACTGAAGCTTTCTTT.

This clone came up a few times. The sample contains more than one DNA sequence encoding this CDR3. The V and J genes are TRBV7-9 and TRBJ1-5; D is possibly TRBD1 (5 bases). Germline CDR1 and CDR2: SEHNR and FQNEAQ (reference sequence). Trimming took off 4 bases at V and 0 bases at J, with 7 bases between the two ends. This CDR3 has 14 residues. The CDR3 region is CASSSDSSNQPQHF. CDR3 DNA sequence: TGTGCCAGCAGCTCCGACAGTAGCAATCAGCCCCAGCATTTT.

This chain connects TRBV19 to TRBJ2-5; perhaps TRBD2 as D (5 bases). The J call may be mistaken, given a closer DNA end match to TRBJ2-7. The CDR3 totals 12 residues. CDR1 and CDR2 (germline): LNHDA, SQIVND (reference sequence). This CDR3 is CATRVEGYEQYF. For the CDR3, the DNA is TGTGCCACCCGTGTAGAGGGCTACGAGCAGTACTTC.

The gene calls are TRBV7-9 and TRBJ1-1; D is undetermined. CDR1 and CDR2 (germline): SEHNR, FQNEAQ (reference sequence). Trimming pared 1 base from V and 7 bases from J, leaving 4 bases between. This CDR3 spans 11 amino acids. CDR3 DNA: TGTGCCAGCAGCTTAGGGCTTGAAGCTTTCTTT. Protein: CASSLGLEAFF.

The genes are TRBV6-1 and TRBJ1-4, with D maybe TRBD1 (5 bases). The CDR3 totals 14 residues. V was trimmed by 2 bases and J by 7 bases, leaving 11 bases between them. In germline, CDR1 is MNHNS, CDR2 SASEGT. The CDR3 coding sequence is TGTGCCAGCAGTGAACAAGGGGAGGGTGAAAAACTGTTTTTT. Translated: CASSEQGEGEKLFF.

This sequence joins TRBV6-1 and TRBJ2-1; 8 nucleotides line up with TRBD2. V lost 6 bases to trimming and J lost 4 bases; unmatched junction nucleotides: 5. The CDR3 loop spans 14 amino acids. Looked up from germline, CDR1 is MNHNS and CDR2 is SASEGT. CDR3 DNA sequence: TGTGCCAGCAGAAAGGGACTAGATTACAATGAGCAGTTCTTC. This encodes CASRKGLDYNEQFF.

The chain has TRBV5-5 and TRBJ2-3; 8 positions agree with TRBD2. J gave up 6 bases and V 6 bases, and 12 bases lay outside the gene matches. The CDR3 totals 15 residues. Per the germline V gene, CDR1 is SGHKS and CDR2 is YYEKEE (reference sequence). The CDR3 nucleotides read TGTGCCAGCATCTCGTCGGGGGGGTATCGGGATACGCAGTATTTT. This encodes CASISSGGYRDTQYF.

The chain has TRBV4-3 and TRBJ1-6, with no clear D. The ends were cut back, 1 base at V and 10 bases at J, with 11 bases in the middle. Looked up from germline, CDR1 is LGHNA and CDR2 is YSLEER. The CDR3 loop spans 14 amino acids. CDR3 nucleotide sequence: TGCGCCAGCAGCCAAGGAGGGCGAGAGTCACCCCTCCACTTT. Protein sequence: CASSQGGRESPLHF.

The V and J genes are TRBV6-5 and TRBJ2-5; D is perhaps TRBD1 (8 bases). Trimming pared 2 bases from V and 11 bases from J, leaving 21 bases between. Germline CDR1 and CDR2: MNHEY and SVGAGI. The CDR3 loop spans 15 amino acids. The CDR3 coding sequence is TGTGCCAGCAGTTACGCCAGGGGGCGGGCGGGGGAGCAGTACTTC. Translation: CASSYARGRAGEQYF.

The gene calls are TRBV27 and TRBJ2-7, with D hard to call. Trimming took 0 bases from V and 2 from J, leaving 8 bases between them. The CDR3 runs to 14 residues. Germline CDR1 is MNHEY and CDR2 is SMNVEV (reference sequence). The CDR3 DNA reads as TGTGCCAGCAGTTTATCGGCAGGTGCCTACGAGCAGTACTTC. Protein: CASSLSAGAYEQYF.

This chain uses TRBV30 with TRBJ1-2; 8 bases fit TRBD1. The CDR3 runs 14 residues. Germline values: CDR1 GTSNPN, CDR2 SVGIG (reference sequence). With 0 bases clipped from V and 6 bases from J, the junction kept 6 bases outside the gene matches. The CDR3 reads CAWSVVGTGNGYTF. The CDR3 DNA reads TGTGCCTGGAGTGTCGTGGGGACAGGAAATGGCTACACCTTC.

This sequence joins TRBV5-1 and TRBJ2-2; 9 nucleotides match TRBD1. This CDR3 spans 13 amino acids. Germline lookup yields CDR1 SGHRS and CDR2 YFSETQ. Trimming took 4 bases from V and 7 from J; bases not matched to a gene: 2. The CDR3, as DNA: TGCGCCAGCAGCGGACAGGGGATCGGGGAGCTGTTTTTT. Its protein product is CASSGQGIGELFF.